The clone carrying this T cell receptor (beta chain) qualifies as medium-sized. This sample was taken from a study of metastatic and nonmetastatic thyroid tumors. The CDR3 consists of 15 residues. The germline V and J ends were trimmed by 5 bases and 6 bases, with 20 bases remaining between them. CDR1 is MDHEN, CDR2 SYDVKM, per germline. MiXCR was used by TCRdb to re-call the PCR reads. The data contain some 34,000 clones, about a fifth of them seen just once; the ten biggest clones take up around 15%. Thyroid surgery took place with no prior treatment in any patient. The chain couples TRBV28 to TRBJ2-7; the D call may be TRBD1 or TRBD2 (6 bases each). Sequenced material: blood. This sequence was found in a female donor with papillary thyroid cancer or a benign thyroid nodule (not recorded which). Some clones in this sample may be carry-over from other donors' samples. CDR3 amino acids: CASSSLSKGGSEQYF. The CDR3 DNA reads as TGTGCCAGCAGTAGCCTTTCGAAAGGGGGGAGCGAGCAGTACTTC.